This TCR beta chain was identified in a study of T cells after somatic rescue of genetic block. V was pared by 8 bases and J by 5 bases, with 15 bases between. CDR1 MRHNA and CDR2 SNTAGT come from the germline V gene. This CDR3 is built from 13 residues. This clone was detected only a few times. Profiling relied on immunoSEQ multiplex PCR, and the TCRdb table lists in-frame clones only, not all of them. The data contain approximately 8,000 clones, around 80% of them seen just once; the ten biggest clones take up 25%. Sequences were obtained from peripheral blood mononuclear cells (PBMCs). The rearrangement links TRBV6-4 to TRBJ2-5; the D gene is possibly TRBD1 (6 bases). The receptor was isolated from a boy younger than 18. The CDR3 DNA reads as TGTGCCAGCCGGGACACCGTGTGGGAGACCCAGTACTTC. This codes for CASRDTVWETQYF.